The TCR beta chain under discussion was sequenced for a study of neurological immune-mediated disorders. Study-wide points: Whereas HTLV-1-associated myelopathy showed the most TCR clonal expansion, multiple sclerosis showed the least, with levels below those of healthy controls. Sharing of CDR3 amino acid sequences among expanded clones across subjects was absent, suggesting private repertoires in all groups.

CDR3 size: 13 residues. Trimming removed 6 bases from V and 9 bases from J, with 19 bases in between. Per the germline V gene, CDR1 is DFQATT and CDR2 is SNEGSKA (reference sequence). With 10-nucleotide random UMIs, 5'RACE was used to make the cDNA. TCRdb called the 5' RACE reads again in MiXCR, with one record for every CDR3 protein. The sample yields tens of thousands of distinct CDR3 sequences, over 8.5% seen once. This clonotype was seen ten or more times. Antigen unknown. Time point reported: longitudinal time-point 1 (baseline). The receptor comes from a male donor with HTLV-1-associated myelopathy (HAM/TSP). V is TRBV20-1 and J is TRBJ2-3; possibly TRBD2 for D (7 bases). The sample consisted of PBMCs. CDR3 in DNA: TGCAGTGCGCCAAATCGGGGGGCAGGGACGCAGTATTTT. Its translation: CSAPNRGAGTQYF.